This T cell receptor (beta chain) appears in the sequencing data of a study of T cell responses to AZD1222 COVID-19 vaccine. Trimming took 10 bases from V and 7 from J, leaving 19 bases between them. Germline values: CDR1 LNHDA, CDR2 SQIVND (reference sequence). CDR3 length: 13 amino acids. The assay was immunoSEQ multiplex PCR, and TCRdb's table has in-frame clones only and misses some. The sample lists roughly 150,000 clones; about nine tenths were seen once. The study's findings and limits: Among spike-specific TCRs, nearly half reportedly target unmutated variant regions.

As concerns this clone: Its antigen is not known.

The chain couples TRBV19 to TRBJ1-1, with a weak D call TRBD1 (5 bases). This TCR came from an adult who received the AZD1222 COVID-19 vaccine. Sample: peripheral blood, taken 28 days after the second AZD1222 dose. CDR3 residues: CATQGDGINEAFF. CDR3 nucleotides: TGTGCCACCCAGGGAGACGGGATTAATGAAGCTTTCTTT.